The rows below give T cell receptor beta chains drawn from one sample of a study of cytomegalovirus exposure and HLA in healthy donors. This table comes from immunoSEQ multiplex PCR, and its TCRdb copy is limited to in-frame clones, with some not included. The sample gives some 140,000 clones, roughly four fifths of which show up once; under 2% is in the top ten. Sequenced: PBMCs. These receptors were obtained from a female donor in good health and CMV-seropositive. Each CDR3 is given without its conserved first and last residue. Each record gives: D gene, J gene, V gene, CDR3 protein. D genes are given only for firm matches.

D gene: TRBD1
J gene: TRBJ2-1
V gene: TRBV7-9
CDR3 protein: ASSPVPGQSQSSYNEQF

D gene: -
J gene: TRBJ2-3
V gene: TRBV11-2
CDR3 protein: ASSLDSLATDTQY

D gene: -
J gene: TRBJ1-6
V gene: TRBV2
CDR3 protein: ASSEEGGWNNSPLH

D gene: TRBD1
J gene: TRBJ1-6
V gene: TRBV6-1
CDR3 protein: ASIDQIQGYGSPLH

D gene: TRBD1
J gene: TRBJ2-3
V gene: TRBV28
CDR3 protein: ASRPWDSGTDTQY

D gene: -
J gene: TRBJ1-1
V gene: TRBV28
CDR3 protein: ASTSAVREAF

D gene: -
J gene: TRBJ1-1
V gene: TRBV30
CDR3 protein: AWSPGQTMNTEAF

D gene: -
J gene: TRBJ1-1
V gene: TRBV2
CDR3 protein: ASSARRVNTEAF

D gene: TRBD1
J gene: TRBJ2-7
V gene: TRBV5-4
CDR3 protein: ASSSGTGTYEQY

D gene: TRBD1
J gene: TRBJ1-2
V gene: TRBV5-1
CDR3 protein: ASSDSDRGPHNYGYT

D gene: TRBD2
J gene: TRBJ2-3
V gene: TRBV14
CDR3 protein: ASSQVGRGRSTDTQY

D gene: -
J gene: TRBJ1-2
V gene: TRBV6-6
CDR3 protein: ASHSNYGYT

D gene: -
J gene: TRBJ2-3
V gene: TRBV5-6
CDR3 protein: ASSLDWAGDTDTQY

D gene: -
J gene: TRBJ1-1
V gene: TRBV11-3
CDR3 protein: ASSLRGGAEAF

D gene: TRBD1
J gene: TRBJ2-7
V gene: TRBV5-4
CDR3 protein: ASSLGQGETYEQY

D gene: -
J gene: TRBJ2-1
V gene: TRBV9
CDR3 protein: ASSPGSWSYNEQF

D gene: TRBD1
J gene: TRBJ1-2
V gene: TRBV7-9
CDR3 protein: ASSSGQGAYGYT

D gene: -
J gene: TRBJ1-1
V gene: TRBV5-1
CDR3 protein: ASSLNGQLNTEAF

D gene: -
J gene: TRBJ2-1
V gene: TRBV9
CDR3 protein: ASSAYSDEQF

D gene: -
J gene: TRBJ2-3
V gene: TRBV4-1
CDR3 protein: ASSQTATDTQY

D gene: TRBD1
J gene: TRBJ1-4
V gene: TRBV5-1
CDR3 protein: ASSLDGQENEKLF

D gene: TRBD1
J gene: TRBJ1-3
V gene: TRBV6-5
CDR3 protein: ASSPTGGSGNTIY

D gene: -
J gene: TRBJ1-6
V gene: TRBV5-4
CDR3 protein: ASSSGGGSSYNSPLH

D gene: TRBD1
J gene: TRBJ2-2
V gene: TRBV7-2
CDR3 protein: ASSADRGGELF

D gene: -
J gene: TRBJ2-4
V gene: TRBV6-5
CDR3 protein: ASSYSTSGDLNIQY

D gene: TRBD2
J gene: TRBJ2-2
V gene: TRBV6-1
CDR3 protein: ASSEGLAAANTGELF

D gene: TRBD2
J gene: TRBJ2-5
V gene: TRBV11-1
CDR3 protein: ASSLQTSGGETQY

D gene: TRBD1
J gene: TRBJ1-4
V gene: TRBV5-1
CDR3 protein: ASSLAGTDEKLF

D gene: -
J gene: TRBJ2-3
V gene: TRBV25-1
CDR3 protein: ASSGTRPSTDTQY

D gene: TRBD1
J gene: TRBJ1-2
V gene: TRBV7-9
CDR3 protein: ASSLAGQSYGYT

D gene: -
J gene: TRBJ1-1
V gene: TRBV13
CDR3 protein: ASRGQGGTEAF

D gene: TRBD1
J gene: TRBJ1-5
V gene: TRBV19
CDR3 protein: ASSMDRDSNQPQH

D gene: TRBD2
J gene: TRBJ2-1
V gene: TRBV5-1
CDR3 protein: ASSTTSGRLDEQF

D gene: TRBD2
J gene: TRBJ2-7
V gene: TRBV5-1
CDR3 protein: ASSLRTSGVSYEQY

D gene: -
J gene: TRBJ2-5
V gene: TRBV28
CDR3 protein: ASLSGPQETQY

D gene: -
J gene: TRBJ2-2
V gene: TRBV11-3
CDR3 protein: ASSLREGSGELF

D gene: -
J gene: TRBJ2-1
V gene: TRBV21-1
CDR3 protein: ASSKTPGTSGDNEQF

D gene: -
J gene: TRBJ1-2
V gene: TRBV5-5
CDR3 protein: ASSPGVADNTNYGYT

D gene: -
J gene: TRBJ2-3
V gene: TRBV5-1
CDR3 protein: ASTLGNTVDTQY

D gene: TRBD1
J gene: TRBJ1-2
V gene: TRBV5-1
CDR3 protein: ASSSPLTGTAANAYT

D gene: TRBD2
J gene: TRBJ2-7
V gene: TRBV19
CDR3 protein: ASRREGVNEQY

D gene: -
J gene: TRBJ1-5
V gene: TRBV19
CDR3 protein: ASSIILGDQPQH

D gene: -
J gene: TRBJ2-7
V gene: TRBV11-1
CDR3 protein: ASSLAGTHGSYEQY

D gene: -
J gene: TRBJ2-5
V gene: TRBV5-6
CDR3 protein: ASRSGTHQETQY

D gene: -
J gene: TRBJ1-1
V gene: TRBV28
CDR3 protein: ASSLLSGTEAF

D gene: -
J gene: TRBJ2-3
V gene: TRBV7-3
CDR3 protein: ASSFSAGLTDTQY

D gene: -
J gene: TRBJ2-7
V gene: TRBV28
CDR3 protein: ASTQGYEQY

D gene: TRBD1
J gene: TRBJ2-7
V gene: TRBV18
CDR3 protein: ASSPRDSSYEQY

D gene: -
J gene: TRBJ2-5
V gene: TRBV5-1
CDR3 protein: ASSLRPQQPETQY

D gene: -
J gene: TRBJ1-2
V gene: TRBV19
CDR3 protein: ASSIFGNYGYT

D gene: TRBD2
J gene: TRBJ2-7
V gene: TRBV6-1
CDR3 protein: ASSERTSGEAYEQY

D gene: TRBD2
J gene: TRBJ2-1
V gene: TRBV5-8
CDR3 protein: ASSSLAGSSYNEQF

D gene: -
J gene: TRBJ2-3
V gene: TRBV4-1
CDR3 protein: ASSQEDRSTDTQY

D gene: -
J gene: TRBJ1-6
V gene: TRBV7-9
CDR3 protein: ASSLEGRGNSPLH

D gene: -
J gene: TRBJ2-2
V gene: TRBV30
CDR3 protein: AWRPGHQTGELF

D gene: TRBD2
J gene: TRBJ2-7
V gene: TRBV28
CDR3 protein: ASSFSGSRGSYEQY

D gene: -
J gene: TRBJ1-2
V gene: TRBV5-1
CDR3 protein: ASRRQARGGYT

D gene: TRBD1
J gene: TRBJ1-2
V gene: TRBV11-3
CDR3 protein: ASSSEEGQNYGYT

D gene: TRBD1
J gene: TRBJ1-2
V gene: TRBV5-1
CDR3 protein: ATTPGQGTNYGYT